This TCR beta chain was sequenced for a study of regulatory T cells in long-lasting Graves disease. This clonotype appeared many times. Researchers made TCR beta libraries by using iRepertoire HTBI primers and running Arm-PCR on CDR3 regions. Using its own MiXCR run on the multiplex PCR reads, TCRdb lists one record per CDR3 protein. Here the sample spans 420,000 or so distinct CDR3 sequences, roughly 15% being singletons. Time point in this sample: newly diagnosed GD, antithyroid drugs for less than 3 months. PBMC RNA was the source of the TCR library. Germline values: CDR1 MDHEN, CDR2 SYDVKM. Trimming removed 4 bases from V and 2 bases from J; junction bases left unmatched: 3. The CDR3 has 14 amino acids. This same sample was also part of a study on T cells in Graves' hyperthyroidism and ophthalmopathy. That paper adds: Graves' hyperthyroidism qualified as stable when ophthalmopathy did not progress within 18 months. The TCR CDR3 first-round RT-PCR relied on the HTBI primer set.

The sequence was obtained from a woman in her late teens or twenties with Graves disease. Specimen: peripheral blood mononuclear cells (PBMCs), collected at new diagnosis, from a patient treated with antithyroid drugs. The chain recombines TRBV28 with TRBJ2-5; 8 nucleotides match TRBD1. CDR3 nucleotides: TGTGCCAGCAGTTCGACAGGGGTTCAAGAGACCCAGTACTTC. Protein product: CASSSTGVQETQYF.